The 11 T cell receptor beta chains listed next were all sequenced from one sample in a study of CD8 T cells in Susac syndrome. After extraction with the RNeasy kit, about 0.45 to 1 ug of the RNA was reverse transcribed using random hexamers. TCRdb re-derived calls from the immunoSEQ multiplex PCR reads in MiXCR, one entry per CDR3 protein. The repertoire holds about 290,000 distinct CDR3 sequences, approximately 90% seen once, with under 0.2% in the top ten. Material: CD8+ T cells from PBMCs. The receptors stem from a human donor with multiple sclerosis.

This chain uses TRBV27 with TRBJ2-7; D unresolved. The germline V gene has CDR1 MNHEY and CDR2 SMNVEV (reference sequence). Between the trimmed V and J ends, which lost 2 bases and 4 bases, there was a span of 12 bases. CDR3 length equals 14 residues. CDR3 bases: TGTGCCAGCAGTTTAACTGGGGATGGTTACGAGCAGTACTTC. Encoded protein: CASSLTGDGYEQYF.

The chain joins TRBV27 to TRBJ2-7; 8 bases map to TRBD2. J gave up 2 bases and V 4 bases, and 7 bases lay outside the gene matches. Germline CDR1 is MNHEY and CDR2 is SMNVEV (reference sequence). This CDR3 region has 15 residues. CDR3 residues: CASSSRAGGPYEQYF. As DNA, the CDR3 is TGTGCCAGCAGTTCACGGGCGGGAGGACCCTACGAGCAGTACTTC.

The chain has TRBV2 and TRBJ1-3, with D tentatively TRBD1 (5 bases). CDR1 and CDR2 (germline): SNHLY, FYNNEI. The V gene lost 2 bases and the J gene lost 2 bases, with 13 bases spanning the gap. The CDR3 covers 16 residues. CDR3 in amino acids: CASSEWGGATGNTIYF. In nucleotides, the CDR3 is TGTGCCAGCAGTGAATGGGGGGGAGCAACTGGAAACACCATATATTTT. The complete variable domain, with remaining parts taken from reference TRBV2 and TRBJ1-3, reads EPEVTQTPSHQVTQMGQEVILRCVPISNHLYFYWYRQILGQKVEFLVSFYNNEISEKSEIFDDQFSVERPDGSNFTLKIRSTKLEDSAMYFCASSEWGGATGNTIYFGEGSWLTVV.

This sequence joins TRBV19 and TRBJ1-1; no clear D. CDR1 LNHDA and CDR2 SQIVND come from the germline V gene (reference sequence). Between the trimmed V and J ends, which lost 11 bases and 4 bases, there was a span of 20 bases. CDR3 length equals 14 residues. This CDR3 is CAVTRSGVSTEAFF. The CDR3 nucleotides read TGTGCCGTCACCCGAAGCGGGGTGAGCACTGAAGCTTTCTTT. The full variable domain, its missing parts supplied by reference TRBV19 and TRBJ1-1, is DGGITQSPKYLFRKEGQNVTLSCEQNLNHDAMYWYRQDPGQGLRLIYYSQIVNDFQKGDIAEGYSVSREKKESFPLTVTSAQKNPTAFYLCAVTRSGVSTEAFFGQGTRLTVV.

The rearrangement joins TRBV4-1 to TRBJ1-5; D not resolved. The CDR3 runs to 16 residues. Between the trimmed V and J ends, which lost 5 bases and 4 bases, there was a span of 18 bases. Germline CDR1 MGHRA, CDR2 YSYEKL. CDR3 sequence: CASSNSPGGENQPQHF. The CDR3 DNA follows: TGCGCCAGCAGCAACTCGCCTGGTGGGGAAAATCAGCCCCAGCATTTT.

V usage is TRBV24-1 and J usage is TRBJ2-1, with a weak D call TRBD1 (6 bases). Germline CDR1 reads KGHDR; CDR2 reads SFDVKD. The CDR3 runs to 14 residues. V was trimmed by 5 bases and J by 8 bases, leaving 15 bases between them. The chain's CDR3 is CATSVASRGHEQFF. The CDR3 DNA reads TGTGCCACCAGTGTTGCATCCAGGGGCCATGAGCAGTTCTTC.

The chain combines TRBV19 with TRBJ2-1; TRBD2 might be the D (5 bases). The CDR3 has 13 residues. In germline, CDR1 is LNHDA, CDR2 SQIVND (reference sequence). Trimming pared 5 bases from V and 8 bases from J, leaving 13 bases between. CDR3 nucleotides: TGTGCCAGTAGTCCCGAAATGCGGGATGAGCAGTTCTTC. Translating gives CASSPEMRDEQFF.

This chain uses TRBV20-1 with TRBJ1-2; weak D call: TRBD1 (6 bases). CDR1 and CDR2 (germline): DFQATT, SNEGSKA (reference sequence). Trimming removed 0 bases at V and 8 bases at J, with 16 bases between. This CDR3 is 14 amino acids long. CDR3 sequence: CSARDGPGVRGYTF. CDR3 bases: TGCAGTGCTAGAGATGGTCCAGGGGTGAGGGGCTACACCTTC.

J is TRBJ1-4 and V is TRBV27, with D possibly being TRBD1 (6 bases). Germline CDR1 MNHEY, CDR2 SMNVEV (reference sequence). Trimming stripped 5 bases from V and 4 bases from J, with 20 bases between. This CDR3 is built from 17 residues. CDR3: CASSQGRWPQHNEKLFF. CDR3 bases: TGTGCCAGCAGTCAGGGGCGGTGGCCTCAGCATAATGAAAAACTGTTTTTT.

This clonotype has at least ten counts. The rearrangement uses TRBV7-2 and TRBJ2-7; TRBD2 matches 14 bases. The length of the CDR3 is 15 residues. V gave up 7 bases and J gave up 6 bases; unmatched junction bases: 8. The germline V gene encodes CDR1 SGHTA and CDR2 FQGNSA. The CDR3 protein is CASTIPGLAGAEQYF. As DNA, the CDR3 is TGTGCCAGCACCATCCCGGGACTAGCGGGAGCCGAGCAGTACTTC.

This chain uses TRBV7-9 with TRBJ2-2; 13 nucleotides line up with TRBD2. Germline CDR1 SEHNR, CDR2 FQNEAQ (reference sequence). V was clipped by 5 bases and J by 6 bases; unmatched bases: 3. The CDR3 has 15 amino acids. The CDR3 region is CASSQGLAGPGELFF. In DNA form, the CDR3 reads TGTGCCAGCAGCCAGGGACTAGCGGGACCCGGGGAGCTGTTTTTT. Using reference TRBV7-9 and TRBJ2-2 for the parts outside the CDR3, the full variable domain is DTGVSQNPRHKITKRGQNVTFRCDPISEHNRLYWYRQTLGQGPEFLTYFQNEAQLEKSRLLSDRFSAERPKGSFSTLEIQRTEQGDSAMYLCASSQGLAGPGELFFGEGSRLTVL.